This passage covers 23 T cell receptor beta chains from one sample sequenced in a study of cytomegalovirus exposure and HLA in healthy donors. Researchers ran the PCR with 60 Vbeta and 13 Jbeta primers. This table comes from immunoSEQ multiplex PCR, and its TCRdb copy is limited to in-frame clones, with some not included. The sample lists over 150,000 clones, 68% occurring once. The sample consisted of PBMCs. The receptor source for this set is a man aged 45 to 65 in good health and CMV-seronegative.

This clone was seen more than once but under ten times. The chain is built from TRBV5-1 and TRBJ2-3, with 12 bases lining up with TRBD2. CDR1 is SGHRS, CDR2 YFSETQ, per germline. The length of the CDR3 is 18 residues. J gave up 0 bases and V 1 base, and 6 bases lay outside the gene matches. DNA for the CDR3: TGCGCCAGCAGCTTGACACTAGCGGGGGGAATTAGCACAGATACGCAGTATTTT. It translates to CASSLTLAGGISTDTQYF.

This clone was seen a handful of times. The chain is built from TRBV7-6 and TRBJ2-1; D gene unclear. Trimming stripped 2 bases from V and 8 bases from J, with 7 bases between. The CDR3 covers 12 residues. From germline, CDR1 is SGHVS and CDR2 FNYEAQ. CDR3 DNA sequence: TGTGCCAGCAGCTTAAATCGGGATGAGCAGTTCTTC. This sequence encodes CASSLNRDEQFF.

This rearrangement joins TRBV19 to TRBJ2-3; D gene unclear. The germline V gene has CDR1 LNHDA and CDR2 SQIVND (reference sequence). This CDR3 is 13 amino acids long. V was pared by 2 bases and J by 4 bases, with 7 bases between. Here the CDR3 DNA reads TGTGCCAGTAGTATACAGGCTCCAGATACGCAGTATTTT. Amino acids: CASSIQAPDTQYF. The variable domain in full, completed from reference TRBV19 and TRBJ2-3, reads DGGITQSPKYLFRKEGQNVTLSCEQNLNHDAMYWYRQDPGQGLRLIYYSQIVNDFQKGDIAEGYSVSREKKESFPLTVTSAQKNPTAFYLCASSIQAPDTQYFGPGTRLTVL.

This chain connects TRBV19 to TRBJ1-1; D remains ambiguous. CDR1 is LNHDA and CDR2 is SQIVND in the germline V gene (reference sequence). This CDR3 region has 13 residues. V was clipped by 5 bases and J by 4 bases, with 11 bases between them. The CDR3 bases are TGTGCCAGTAGTCCGGATCGAGGCACTGAAGCTTTCTTT. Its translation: CASSPDRGTEAFF.

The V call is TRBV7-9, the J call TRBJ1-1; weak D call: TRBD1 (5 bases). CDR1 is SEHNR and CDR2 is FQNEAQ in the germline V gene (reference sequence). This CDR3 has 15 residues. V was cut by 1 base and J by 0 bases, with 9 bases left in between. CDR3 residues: CASSLGGGLNTEAFF. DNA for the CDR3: TGTGCCAGCAGCTTAGGGGGGGGTCTGAACACTGAAGCTTTCTTT.

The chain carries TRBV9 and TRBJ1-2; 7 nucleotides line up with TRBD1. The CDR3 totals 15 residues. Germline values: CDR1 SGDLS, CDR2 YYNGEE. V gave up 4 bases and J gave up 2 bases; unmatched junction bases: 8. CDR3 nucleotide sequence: TGTGCCAGCAGCTACGGACAGGATCGAAACTATGGCTACACCTTC. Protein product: CASSYGQDRNYGYTF.

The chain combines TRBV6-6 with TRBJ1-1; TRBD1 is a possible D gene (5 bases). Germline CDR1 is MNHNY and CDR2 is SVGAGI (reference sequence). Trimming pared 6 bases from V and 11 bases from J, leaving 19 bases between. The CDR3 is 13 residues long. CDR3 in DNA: TGTGCCAGCAGCCCCCAAGGCCGGGGGGGTGCTTTCTTT. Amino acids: CASSPQGRGGAFF.

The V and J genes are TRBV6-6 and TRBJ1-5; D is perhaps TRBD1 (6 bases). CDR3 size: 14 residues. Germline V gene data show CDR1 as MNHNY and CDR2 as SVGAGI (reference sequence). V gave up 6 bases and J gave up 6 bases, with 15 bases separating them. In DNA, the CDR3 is TGTGCCAGCAGCCCACAGGGTGGGCGTCAGCCCCAGCATTTT. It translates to CASSPQGGRQPQHF.

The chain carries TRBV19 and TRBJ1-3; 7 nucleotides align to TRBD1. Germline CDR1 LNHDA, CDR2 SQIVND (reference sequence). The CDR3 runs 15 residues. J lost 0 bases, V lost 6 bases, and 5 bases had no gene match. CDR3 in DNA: TGTGCCAGTAGCCCGACAGGGCCCTCTGGAAACACCATATATTTT. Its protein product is CASSPTGPSGNTIYF. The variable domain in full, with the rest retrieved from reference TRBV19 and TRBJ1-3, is DGGITQSPKYLFRKEGQNVTLSCEQNLNHDAMYWYRQDPGQGLRLIYYSQIVNDFQKGDIAEGYSVSREKKESFPLTVTSAQKNPTAFYLCASSPTGPSGNTIYFGEGSWLTVV.

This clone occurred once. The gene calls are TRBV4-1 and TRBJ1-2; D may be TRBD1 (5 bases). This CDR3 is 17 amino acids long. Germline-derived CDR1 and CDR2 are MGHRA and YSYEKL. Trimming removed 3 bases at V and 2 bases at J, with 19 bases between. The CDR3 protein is CASSQTTAPGLNYGYTF. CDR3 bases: TGCGCCAGCAGCCAGACTACTGCCCCGGGACTGAACTATGGCTACACCTTC.

The chain's CDR3 is CASRAGGKSYQPQHF. For the CDR3, the DNA is TGTGCCAGTAGGGCGGGGGGCAAATCTTATCAGCCCCAGCATTTT. The J gene is TRBJ1-5, the V gene TRBV19; D possibly corresponds to TRBD1 (6 bases). Trimming removed 6 bases from V and 5 bases from J, with 17 bases in between. CDR1 and CDR2 (germline): LNHDA, SQIVND (reference sequence). The CDR3 runs to 15 residues.

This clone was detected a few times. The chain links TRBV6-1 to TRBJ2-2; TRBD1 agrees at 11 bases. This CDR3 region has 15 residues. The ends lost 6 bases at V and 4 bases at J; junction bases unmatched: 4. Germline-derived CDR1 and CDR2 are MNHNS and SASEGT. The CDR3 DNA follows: TGTGCCAGCAGACCGGGACAGGGGGTCACCGGGGAGCTGTTTTTT. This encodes CASRPGQGVTGELFF.

The CDR3 DNA follows: TGCGCCAGCAGTCGGGACACTTCCTACGAGCAGTACTTC. It encodes CASSRDTSYEQYF. J is TRBJ2-7 and V is TRBV5-1; D is perhaps TRBD1 (6 bases). The germline V gene encodes CDR1 SGHRS and CDR2 YFSETQ. The CDR3 is 13 amino acids. V was trimmed by 5 bases and J by 1 base, leaving 10 bases between them.

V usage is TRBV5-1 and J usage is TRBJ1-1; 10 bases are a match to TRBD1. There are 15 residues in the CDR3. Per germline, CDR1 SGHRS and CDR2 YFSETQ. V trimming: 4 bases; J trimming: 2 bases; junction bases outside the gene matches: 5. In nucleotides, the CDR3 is TGCGCCAGCAGCACGACAGGGGGCATTAACACTGAAGCTTTCTTT. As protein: CASSTTGGINTEAFF.

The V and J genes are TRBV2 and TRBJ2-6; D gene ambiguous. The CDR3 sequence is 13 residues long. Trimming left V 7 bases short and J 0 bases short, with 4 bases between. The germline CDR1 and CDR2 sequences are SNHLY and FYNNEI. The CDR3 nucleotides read TGTGCCAGCACCCGCTCTGGGGCCAACGTCCTGACTTTC. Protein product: CASTRSGANVLTF.

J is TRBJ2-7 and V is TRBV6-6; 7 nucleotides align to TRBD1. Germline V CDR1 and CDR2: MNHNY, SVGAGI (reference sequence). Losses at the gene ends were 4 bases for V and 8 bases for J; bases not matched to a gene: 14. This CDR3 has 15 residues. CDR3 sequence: CASSSPDRLSLKQYF. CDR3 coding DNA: TGTGCCAGCAGTTCCCCGGACAGGCTCTCCCTTAAGCAGTACTTC.

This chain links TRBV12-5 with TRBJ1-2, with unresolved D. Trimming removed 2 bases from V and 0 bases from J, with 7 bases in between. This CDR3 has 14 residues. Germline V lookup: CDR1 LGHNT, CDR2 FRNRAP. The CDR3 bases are TGTGCTAGTGGTTTGTCGGGAACTAACTATGGCTACACCTTC. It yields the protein CASGLSGTNYGYTF.

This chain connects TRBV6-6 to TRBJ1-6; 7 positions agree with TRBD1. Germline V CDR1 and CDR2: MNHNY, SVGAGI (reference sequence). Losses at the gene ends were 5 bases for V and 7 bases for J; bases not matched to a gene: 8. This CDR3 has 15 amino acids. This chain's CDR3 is CASSLDRALNSPLHF. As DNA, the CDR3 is TGTGCCAGCAGTCTAGACAGGGCACTCAATTCACCCCTCCACTTT.

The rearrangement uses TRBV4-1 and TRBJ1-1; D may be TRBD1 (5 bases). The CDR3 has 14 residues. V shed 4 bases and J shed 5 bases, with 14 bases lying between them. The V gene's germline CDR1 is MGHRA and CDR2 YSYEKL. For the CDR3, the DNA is TGCGCCAGCAGCCCGAACGGGGGGGAAACTGAAGCTTTCTTT. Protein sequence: CASSPNGGETEAFF.

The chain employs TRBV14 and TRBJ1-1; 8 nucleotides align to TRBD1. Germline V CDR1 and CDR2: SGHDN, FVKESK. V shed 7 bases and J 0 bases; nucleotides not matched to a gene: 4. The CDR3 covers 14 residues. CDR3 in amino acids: CASTRQGMNTEAFF. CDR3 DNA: TGTGCCAGCACTCGACAGGGGATGAACACTGAAGCTTTCTTT.

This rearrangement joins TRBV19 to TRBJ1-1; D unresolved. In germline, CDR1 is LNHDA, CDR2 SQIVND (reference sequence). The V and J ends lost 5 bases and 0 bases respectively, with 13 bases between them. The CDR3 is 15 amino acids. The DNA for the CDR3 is TGTGCCAGTAGTCCCCTGGCAGTACTGAACACTGAAGCTTTCTTT. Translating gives CASSPLAVLNTEAFF.

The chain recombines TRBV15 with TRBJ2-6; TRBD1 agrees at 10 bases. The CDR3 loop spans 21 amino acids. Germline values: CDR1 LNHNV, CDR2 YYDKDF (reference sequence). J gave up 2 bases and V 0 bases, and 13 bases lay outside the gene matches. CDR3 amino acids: CATSRDHTGGQGVAGANVLTF. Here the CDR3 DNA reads TGTGCCACCAGCAGAGATCATACTGGAGGACAGGGGGTAGCTGGGGCCAACGTCCTGACTTTC.

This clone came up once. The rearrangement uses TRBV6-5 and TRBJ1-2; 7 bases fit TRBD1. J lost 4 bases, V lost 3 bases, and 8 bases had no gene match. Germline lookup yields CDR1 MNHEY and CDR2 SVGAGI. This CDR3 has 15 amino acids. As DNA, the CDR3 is TGTGCCAGCAGTTATGGGGTCCCAGGGGGCTATGGCTACACCTTC. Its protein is CASSYGVPGGYGYTF.